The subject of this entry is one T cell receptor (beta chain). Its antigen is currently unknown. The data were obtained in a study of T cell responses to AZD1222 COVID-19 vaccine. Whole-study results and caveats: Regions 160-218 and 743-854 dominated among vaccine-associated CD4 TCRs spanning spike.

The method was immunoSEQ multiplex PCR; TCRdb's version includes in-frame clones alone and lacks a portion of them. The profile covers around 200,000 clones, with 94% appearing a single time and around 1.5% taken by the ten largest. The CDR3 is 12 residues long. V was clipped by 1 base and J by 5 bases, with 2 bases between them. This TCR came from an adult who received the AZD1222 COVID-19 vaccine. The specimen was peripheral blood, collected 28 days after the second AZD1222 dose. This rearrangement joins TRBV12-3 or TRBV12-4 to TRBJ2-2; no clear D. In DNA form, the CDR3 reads TGTGCCAGCAGTTTAGATACCGGGGAGCTGTTTTTT. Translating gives CASSLDTGELFF.